Presented here are 8 T cell receptor beta chains from one specimen sequenced in a study of early T cells in non-severe SARS-CoV-2 infection (dated by TCRdb to about 2021). To prepare the library, 5' RACE was applied. Data came from a NextSeq 500. The public sequencing data were trimmed at Q25 with fastp and processed into clonotypes with MiXCR by TCRdb, which kept only in-frame beta chains. Each CDR3 protein gets just one entry, which takes the most common genes and DNA from the rows behind it. Across this sample there are about 58,000 distinct CDR3 sequences, with roughly an eighth seen only once. The ten largest make up about 4% of the sample. What was sequenced was whole blood. The source of these receptors is an adult who was a healthcare worker with PCR-confirmed SARS-CoV-2 infection or an uninfected control (not recorded which).

V is TRBV6-5 and J is TRBJ1-1; D remains unclear. The germline V and J ends were trimmed by 0 bases and 1 base, with 6 bases remaining between them. CDR3 length equals 14 residues. Germline assignment: CDR1 MNHEY and CDR2 SVGAGI. The CDR3 DNA reads as TGTGCCAGCAGTTACTCAGAAGGGAACACTGAAGCTTTCTTT. It specifies CASSYSEGNTEAFF.

This clonotype was observed a few times. V gene TRBV10-3 combines with J gene TRBJ1-3; possible D gene TRBD1, 5 bases. The CDR3 extends over 16 amino acids. The germline gives CDR1 ENHRY, CDR2 SYGVKD. V was trimmed by 2 bases and J by 0 bases, leaving 11 bases between them. The CDR3 DNA follows: TGTGCCATCAGTGAGCCGGGACGCAACTCTGGAAACACCATATATTTT. This sequence encodes CAISEPGRNSGNTIYF.

This clonotype was seen a few times. The chain carries TRBV29-1 and TRBJ2-1, with TRBD2 matching over 12 bases. V lost 7 bases to trimming and J lost 9 bases; unmatched junction nucleotides: 10. The CDR3 has 14 residues. Germline CDR1 is SQVTM and CDR2 is ANQGSEA. The DNA for the CDR3 is TGCAGCGGCATGACTAGCGGGAGTTGGGCTGAGCAGTTCTTC. The encoded protein is CSGMTSGSWAEQFF.

The rearrangement links TRBV12-3 or TRBV12-4 to TRBJ1-5, with 8 bases lining up with TRBD1. The length of the CDR3 is 15 residues. V was pared by 4 bases and J by 3 bases, with 5 bases of the junction left unmatched. CDR3 sequence (DNA): TGTGCCAGCAGTTCGGGGACAGGCCTCAATCAGCCCCAGCATTTT. This encodes CASSSGTGLNQPQHF.

By its share, this clonotype is medium-sized. The rearrangement joins TRBV7-9 to TRBJ1-5; TRBD1 is a possible D gene (6 bases). The CDR3 sequence is 15 residues long. The V gene lost 4 bases and the J gene lost 9 bases, with 19 bases spanning the gap. The germline gives CDR1 SEHNR, CDR2 FQNEAQ (reference sequence). The CDR3: CASSSTAAGDRPQHF. CDR3 DNA: TGTGCCAGCAGCTCCACCGCCGCAGGGGACCGGCCCCAGCATTTT.

The chain joins TRBV19 to TRBJ2-3; no reliable D call. The CDR3 has 15 amino acids. Germline loops: CDR1 LNHDA, CDR2 SQIVND (reference sequence). The V gene lost 2 bases and the J gene lost 2 bases, with 11 bases spanning the gap. The CDR3 bases are TGTGCCAGTAGTATATGGGAAGGTGACACAGATACGCAGTATTTT. This codes for CASSIWEGDTDTQYF.

The table lists this clonotype with a few counts. The J gene is TRBJ2-1, the V gene TRBV5-8, with D uncertain. In germline, CDR1 is SGHTS, CDR2 YDEGEE. Trimming left V 2 bases short and J 12 bases short, with 18 bases between. The CDR3 has 14 amino acids. Here the CDR3 DNA reads TGTGCCAGCAGCTTCGCCGTCGTCCCCCGGAGGCAGTTCTTC. As protein: CASSFAVVPRRQFF.

This clonotype was counted ten times or more. V gene TRBV6-2 or TRBV6-3 combines with J gene TRBJ2-7, with D perhaps matching TRBD1 or TRBD2 (5 bases each). Germline loops: CDR1 MNHEY, CDR2 SVGEGT. Trimming left V 6 bases short and J 1 base short, with 13 bases between. This CDR3 is built from 14 residues. CDR3 coding DNA: TGTGCCAGCAGCGCAGGGACCGAGTCCTACGAGCAGTACTTC. Amino acid sequence: CASSAGTESYEQYF.